This TCR beta chain comes out of a study of cytomegalovirus exposure and HLA in healthy donors. Findings and limits, study-wide: Most CMV-associated TCR beta chains were later found to appear HLA-restricted. What a later analysis reportedly showed was that an Asian-associated ancestry cluster had fewer N-insertions than the approximately 670-donor mean. Later analysis associated a missense DCLRE1C variant with TCR beta V- and J-gene trimming.

The CDR3 extends over 12 amino acids. From germline, CDR1 is SGHRS and CDR2 YFSETQ. V gave up 1 base and J gave up 6 bases, with 8 bases separating them. In the case of this clone: Its specificity is unknown.

Primers: 60 Vbeta forward and 13 Jbeta reverse. Only in-frame clones appear in the TCRdb table, and some are missing; sequencing was by immunoSEQ multiplex PCR. The listing contains tens of thousands of clones. This clonotype originated in a man over 45 in good health and CMV-seronegative. The chain is built from TRBV5-1 and TRBJ2-7, with D hard to call. Sequencing was done on a sample of PBMCs. The CDR3 loop is CASSLNPPEQYF. The CDR3 nucleotides read TGCGCCAGCAGCTTGAATCCTCCCGAGCAGTACTTC.